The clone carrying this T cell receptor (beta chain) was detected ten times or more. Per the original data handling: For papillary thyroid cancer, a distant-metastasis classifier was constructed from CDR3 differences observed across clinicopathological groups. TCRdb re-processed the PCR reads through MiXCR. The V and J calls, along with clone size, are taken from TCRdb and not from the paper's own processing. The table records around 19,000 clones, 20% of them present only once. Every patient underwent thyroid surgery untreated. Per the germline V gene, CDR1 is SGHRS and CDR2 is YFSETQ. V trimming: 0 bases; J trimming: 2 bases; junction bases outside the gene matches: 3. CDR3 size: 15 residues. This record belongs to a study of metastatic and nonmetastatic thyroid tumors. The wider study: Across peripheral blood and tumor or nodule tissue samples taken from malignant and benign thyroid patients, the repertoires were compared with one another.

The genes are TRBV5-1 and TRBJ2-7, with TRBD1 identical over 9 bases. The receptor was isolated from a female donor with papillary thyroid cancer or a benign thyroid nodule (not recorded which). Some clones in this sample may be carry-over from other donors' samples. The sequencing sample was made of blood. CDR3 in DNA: TGCGCCAGCAGCTTGGGGACAGGGGATGCCTACGAGCAGTACTTC. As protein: CASSLGTGDAYEQYF. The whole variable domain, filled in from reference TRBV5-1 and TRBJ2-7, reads KAGVTQTPRYLIKTRGQQVTLSCSPISGHRSVSWYQQTPGQGLQFLFEYFSETQRNKGNFPGRFSGRQFSNSRSEMNVSTLELGDSALYLCASSLGTGDAYEQYFGPGTRLTVT.